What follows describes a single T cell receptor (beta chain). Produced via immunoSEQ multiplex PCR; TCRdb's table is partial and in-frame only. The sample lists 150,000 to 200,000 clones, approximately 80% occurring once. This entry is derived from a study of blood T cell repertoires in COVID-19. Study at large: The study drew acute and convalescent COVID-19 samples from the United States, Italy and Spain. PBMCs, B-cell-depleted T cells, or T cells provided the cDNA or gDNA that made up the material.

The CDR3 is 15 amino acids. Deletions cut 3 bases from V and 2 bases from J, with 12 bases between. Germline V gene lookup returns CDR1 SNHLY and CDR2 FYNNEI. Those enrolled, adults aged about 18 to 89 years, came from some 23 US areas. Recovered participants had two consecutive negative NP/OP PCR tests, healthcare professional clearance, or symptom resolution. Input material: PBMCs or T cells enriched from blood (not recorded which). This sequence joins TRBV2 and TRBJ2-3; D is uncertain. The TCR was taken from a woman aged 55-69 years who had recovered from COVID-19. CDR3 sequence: CASSEGPGNTDTQYF. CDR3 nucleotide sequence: TGTGCCAGCAGTGAGGGTCCAGGAAACACAGATACGCAGTATTTT.